The entry that follows covers one T cell receptor beta chain sequence. V lost 3 bases and J 10 bases, leaving 8 bases between the germline ends. In germline, CDR1 is KGHDR, CDR2 SFDVKD. This CDR3 spans 11 amino acids. The sample comes from a study of blood T cell repertoires in COVID-19. This table comes from immunoSEQ multiplex PCR, and its TCRdb copy is limited to in-frame clones, with some not included. The sample shows about 300,000 clones, around 92% of them seen only once. Sequencing was carried out using peripheral blood. V usage is TRBV24-1 and J usage is TRBJ1-1; the D is unclear. The receptor was isolated from a woman in her 30s with COVID-19, enrolled during active disease. For the CDR3, the DNA is TGTGCCACCAGTGATGGCCGCTCAGCTTTCTTT. Protein sequence: CATSDGRSAFF.